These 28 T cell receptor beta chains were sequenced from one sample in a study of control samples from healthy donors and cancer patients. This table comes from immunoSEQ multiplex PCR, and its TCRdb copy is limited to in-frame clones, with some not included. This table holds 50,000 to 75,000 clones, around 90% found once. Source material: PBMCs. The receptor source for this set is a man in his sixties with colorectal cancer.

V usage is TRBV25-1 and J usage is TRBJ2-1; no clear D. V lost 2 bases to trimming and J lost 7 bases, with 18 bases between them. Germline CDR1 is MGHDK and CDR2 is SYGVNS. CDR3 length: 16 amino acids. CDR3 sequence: CASSERSARDQNEQFF. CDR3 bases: TGTGCCAGCAGTGAAAGGTCCGCTAGAGACCAAAATGAGCAGTTCTTC. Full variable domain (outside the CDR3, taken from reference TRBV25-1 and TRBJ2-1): EADIYQTPRYLVIGTGKKITLECSQTMGHDKMYWYQQDPGMELHLIHYSYGVNSTEKGDLSSESTVSRIRTEHFPLTLESARPSHTSQYLCASSERSARDQNEQFFGPGTRLTVL.

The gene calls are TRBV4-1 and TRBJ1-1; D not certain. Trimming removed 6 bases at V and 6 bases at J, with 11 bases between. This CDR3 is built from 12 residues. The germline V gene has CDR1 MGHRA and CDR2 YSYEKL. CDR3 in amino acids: CASSLNGPEAFF. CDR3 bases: TGCGCCAGCAGTCTCAATGGCCCTGAAGCTTTCTTT.

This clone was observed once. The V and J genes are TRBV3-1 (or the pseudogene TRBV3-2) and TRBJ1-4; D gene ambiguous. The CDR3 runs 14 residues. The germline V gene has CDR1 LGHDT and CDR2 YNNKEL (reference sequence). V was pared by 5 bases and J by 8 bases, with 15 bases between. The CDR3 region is CASSEGYSREKLFF. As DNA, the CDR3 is TGTGCCAGCAGCGAAGGCTACTCCAGAGAAAAACTGTTTTTT.

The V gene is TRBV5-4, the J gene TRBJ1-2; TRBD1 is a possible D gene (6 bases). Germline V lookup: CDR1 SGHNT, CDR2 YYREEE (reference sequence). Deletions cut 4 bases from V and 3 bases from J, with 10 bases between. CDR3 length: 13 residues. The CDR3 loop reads CASSAKGDYGYTF. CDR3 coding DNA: TGTGCCAGCAGCGCAAAGGGGGACTATGGCTACACCTTC. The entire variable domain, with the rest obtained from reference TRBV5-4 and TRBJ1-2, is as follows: ETGVTQSPTHLIKTRGQQVTLRCSSQSGHNTVSWYQQALGQGPQFIFQYYREEENGRGNFPPRFSGLQFPNYSSELNVNALELDDSALYLCASSAKGDYGYTFGSGTRLTVV.

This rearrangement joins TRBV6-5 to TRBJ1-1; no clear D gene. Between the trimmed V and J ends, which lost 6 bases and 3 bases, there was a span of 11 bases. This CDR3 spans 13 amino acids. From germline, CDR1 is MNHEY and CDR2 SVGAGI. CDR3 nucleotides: TGTGCCAGCAGACCAAGACGATACACTGAAGCTTTCTTT. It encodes CASRPRRYTEAFF.

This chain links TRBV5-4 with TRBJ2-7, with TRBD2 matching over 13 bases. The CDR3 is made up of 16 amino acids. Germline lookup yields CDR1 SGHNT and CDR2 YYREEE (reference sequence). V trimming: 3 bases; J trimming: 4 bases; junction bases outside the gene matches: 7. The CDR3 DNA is TGTGCCAGCAGCTCCGGACTAGCGGGGGTAGATTACGAGCAGTACTTC. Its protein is CASSSGLAGVDYEQYF.

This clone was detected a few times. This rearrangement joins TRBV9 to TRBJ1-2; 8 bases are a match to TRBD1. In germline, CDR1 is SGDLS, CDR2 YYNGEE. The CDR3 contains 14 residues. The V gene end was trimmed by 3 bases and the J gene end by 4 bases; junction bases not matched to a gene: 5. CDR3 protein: CASSGQGLAYGYTF. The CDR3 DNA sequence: TGTGCCAGCAGCGGACAGGGGCTCGCCTATGGCTACACCTTC.

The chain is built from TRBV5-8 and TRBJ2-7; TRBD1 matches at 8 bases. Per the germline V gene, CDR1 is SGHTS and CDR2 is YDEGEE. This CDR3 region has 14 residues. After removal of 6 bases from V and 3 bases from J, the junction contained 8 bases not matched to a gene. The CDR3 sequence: CASTTGEVLYEQYF. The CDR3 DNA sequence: TGTGCCAGCACGACAGGGGAGGTTCTCTACGAGCAGTACTTC.

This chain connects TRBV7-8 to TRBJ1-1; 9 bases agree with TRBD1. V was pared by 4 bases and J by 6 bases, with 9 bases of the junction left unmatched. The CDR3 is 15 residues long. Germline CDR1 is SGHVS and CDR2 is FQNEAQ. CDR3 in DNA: TGTGCCAGCAGCTGGCCCGGGACAGGGATTCCTGAAGCTTTCTTT. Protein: CASSWPGTGIPEAFF.

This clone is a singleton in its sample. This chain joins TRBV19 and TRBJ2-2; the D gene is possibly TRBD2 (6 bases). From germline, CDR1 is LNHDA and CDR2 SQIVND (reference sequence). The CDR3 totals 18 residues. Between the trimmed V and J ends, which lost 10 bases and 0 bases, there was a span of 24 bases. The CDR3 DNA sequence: TGTGCCACCCGGGGCGGGACTCAGGACTTAACGAACACCGGGGAGCTGTTTTTT. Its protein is CATRGGTQDLTNTGELFF.

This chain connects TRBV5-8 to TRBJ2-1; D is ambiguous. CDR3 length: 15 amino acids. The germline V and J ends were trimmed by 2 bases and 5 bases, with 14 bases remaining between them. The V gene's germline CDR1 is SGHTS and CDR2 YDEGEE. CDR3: CASSFWKGSDNEQFF. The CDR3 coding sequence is TGTGCCAGCAGCTTTTGGAAGGGATCTGACAATGAGCAGTTCTTC.

DNA for the CDR3: TGTGCCAGCAGCCCCGCGCACGGTGAAGCTTTCTTT. Translating gives CASSPAHGEAFF. The chain is built from TRBV6-2 or TRBV6-3 and TRBJ1-1; D is undetermined. Germline-derived CDR1 and CDR2 are MNHEY and SVGEGT. CDR3 length: 12 residues. V lost 6 bases to trimming and J lost 7 bases, with 12 bases between them.

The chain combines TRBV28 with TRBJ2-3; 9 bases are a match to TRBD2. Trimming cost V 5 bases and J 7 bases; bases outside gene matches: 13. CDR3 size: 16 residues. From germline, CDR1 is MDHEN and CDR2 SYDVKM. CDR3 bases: TGTGCCAGCAGTACCCTGGGGCGGGGGGGCGCATATACGCAGTATTTT. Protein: CASSTLGRGGAYTQYF.

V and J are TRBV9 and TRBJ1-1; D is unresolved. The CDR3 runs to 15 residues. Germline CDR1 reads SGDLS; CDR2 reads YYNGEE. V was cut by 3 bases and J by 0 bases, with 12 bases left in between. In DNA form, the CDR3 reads TGTGCCAGCAGCGCCCGGTCGCAGGTGAACACTGAAGCTTTCTTT. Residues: CASSARSQVNTEAFF. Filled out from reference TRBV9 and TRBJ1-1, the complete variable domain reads DSGVTQTPKHLITATGQRVTLRCSPRSGDLSVYWYQQSLDQGLQFLIQYYNGEERAKGNILERFSAQQFPDLHSELNLSSLELGDSALYFCASSARSQVNTEAFFGQGTRLTVV.

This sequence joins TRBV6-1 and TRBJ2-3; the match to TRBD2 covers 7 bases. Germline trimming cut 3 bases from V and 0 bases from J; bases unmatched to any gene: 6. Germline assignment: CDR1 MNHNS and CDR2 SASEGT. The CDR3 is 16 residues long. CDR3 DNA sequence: TGTGCCAGCAGTGAGCCGCTAGCGGTAAGCACAGATACGCAGTATTTT. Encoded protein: CASSEPLAVSTDTQYF.

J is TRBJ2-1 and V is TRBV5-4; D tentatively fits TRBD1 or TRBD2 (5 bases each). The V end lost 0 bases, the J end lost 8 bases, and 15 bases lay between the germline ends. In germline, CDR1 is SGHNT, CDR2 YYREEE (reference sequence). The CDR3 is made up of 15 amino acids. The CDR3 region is CASSLEVREIDEQFF. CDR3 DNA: TGTGCCAGCAGCTTGGAGGTCAGGGAGATTGATGAGCAGTTCTTC.

The CDR3 DNA is TGTGCCTGGAGATTGGGACTGGGGGAGCTGTTTTTT. This sequence encodes CAWRLGLGELFF. The gene calls are TRBV30 and TRBJ2-2; possible D gene TRBD2, 6 bases. Germline assignment: CDR1 GTSNPN and CDR2 SVGIG (reference sequence). The CDR3 is made up of 12 amino acids. V lost 3 bases and J 8 bases, leaving 10 bases between the germline ends.

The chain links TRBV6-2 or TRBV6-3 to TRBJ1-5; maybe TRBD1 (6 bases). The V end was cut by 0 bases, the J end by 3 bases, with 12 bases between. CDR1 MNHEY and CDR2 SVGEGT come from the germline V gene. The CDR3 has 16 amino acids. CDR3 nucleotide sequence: TGTGCCAGCAGTTACTCGACCAGGGGAATCAATCAGCCCCAGCATTTT. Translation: CASSYSTRGINQPQHF.

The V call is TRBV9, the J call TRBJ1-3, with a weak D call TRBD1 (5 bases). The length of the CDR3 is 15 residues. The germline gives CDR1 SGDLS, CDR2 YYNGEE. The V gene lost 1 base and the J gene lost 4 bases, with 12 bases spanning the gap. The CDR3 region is CASSVSGMGGNTIYF. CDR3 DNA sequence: TGTGCCAGCAGCGTATCAGGGATGGGAGGAAACACCATATATTTT. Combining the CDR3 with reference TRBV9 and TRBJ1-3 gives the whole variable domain DSGVTQTPKHLITATGQRVTLRCSPRSGDLSVYWYQQSLDQGLQFLIQYYNGEERAKGNILERFSAQQFPDLHSELNLSSLELGDSALYFCASSVSGMGGNTIYFGEGSWLTVV.

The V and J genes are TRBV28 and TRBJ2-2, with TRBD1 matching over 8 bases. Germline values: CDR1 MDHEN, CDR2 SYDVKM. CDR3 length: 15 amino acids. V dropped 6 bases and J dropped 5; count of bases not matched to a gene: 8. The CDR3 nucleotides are TGTGCCAGCAGAGCAGGGGGCGCAGGTACCGGGGAGCTGTTTTTT. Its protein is CASRAGGAGTGELFF.

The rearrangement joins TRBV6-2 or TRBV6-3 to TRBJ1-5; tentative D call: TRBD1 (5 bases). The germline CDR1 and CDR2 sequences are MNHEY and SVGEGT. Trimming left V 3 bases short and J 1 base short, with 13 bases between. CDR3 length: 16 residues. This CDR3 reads CASSYIAGPSNQPQHF. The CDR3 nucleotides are TGTGCCAGCAGTTATATTGCGGGGCCGAGCAATCAGCCCCAGCATTTT.

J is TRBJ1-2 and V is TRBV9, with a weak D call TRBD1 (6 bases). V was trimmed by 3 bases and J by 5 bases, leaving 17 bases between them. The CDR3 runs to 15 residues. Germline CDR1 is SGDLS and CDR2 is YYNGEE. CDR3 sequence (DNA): TGTGCCAGCAGCGGCCTACAGGGACCCTTTTATGGCTACACCTTC. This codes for CASSGLQGPFYGYTF. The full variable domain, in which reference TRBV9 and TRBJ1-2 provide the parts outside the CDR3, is DSGVTQTPKHLITATGQRVTLRCSPRSGDLSVYWYQQSLDQGLQFLIQYYNGEERAKGNILERFSAQQFPDLHSELNLSSLELGDSALYFCASSGLQGPFYGYTFGSGTRLTVV.

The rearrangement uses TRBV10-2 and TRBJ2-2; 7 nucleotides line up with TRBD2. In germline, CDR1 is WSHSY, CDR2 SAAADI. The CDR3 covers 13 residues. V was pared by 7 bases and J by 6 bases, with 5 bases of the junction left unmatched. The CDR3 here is CASTKTSAGELFF. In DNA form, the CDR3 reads TGCGCCAGCACCAAAACTAGCGCCGGGGAGCTGTTTTTT.

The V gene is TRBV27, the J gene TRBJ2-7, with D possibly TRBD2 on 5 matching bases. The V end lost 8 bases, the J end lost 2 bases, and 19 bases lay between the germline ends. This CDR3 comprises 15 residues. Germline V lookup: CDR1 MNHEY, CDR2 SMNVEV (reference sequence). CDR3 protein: CASGNPAGSAYEQYF. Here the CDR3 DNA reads TGTGCCAGCGGTAACCCCGCGGGTTCGGCCTACGAGCAGTACTTC.

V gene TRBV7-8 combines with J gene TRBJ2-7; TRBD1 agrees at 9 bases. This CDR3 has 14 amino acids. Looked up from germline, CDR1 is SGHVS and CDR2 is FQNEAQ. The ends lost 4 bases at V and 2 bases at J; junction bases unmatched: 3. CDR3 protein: CASSSRTGAYEQYF. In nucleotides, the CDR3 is TGTGCCAGCAGCTCCCGGACAGGGGCCTACGAGCAGTACTTC. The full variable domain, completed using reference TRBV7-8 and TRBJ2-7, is GAGVSQSPRYKVAKRGQDVALRCDPISGHVSLFWYQQALGQGPEFLTYFQNEAQLDKSGLPSDRFFAERPEGSVSTLKIQRTQQEDSAVYLCASSSRTGAYEQYFGPGTRLTVT.

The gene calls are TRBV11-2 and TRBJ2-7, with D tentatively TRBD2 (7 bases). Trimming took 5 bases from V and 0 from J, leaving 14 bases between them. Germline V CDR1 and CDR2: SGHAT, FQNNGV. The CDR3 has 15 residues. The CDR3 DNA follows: TGTGCCAGCAGCCTTCTCGCGGGGGCCTCCTACGAGCAGTACTTC. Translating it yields CASSLLAGASYEQYF.

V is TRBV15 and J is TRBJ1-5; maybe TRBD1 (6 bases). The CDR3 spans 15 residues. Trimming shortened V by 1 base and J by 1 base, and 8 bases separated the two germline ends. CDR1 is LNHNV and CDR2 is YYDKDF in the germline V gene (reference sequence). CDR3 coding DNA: TGTGCCACCAGCAGAGGAGGGGGGAGCAATCAGCCCCAGCATTTT. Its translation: CATSRGGGSNQPQHF. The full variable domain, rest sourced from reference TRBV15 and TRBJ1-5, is DAMVIQNPRYQVTQFGKPVTLSCSQTLNHNVMYWYQQKSSQAPKLLFHYYDKDFNNEADTPDNFQSRRPNTSFCFLDIRSPGLGDTAMYLCATSRGGGSNQPQHFGDGTRLSIL.

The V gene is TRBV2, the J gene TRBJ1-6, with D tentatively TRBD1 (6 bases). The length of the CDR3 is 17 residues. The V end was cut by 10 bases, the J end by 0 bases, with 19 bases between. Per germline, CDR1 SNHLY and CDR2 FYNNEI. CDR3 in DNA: TGTGCCACCAAACAGGGAGAACTTAGCTCCTATAATTCACCCCTCCACTTT. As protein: CATKQGELSSYNSPLHF.